A selection of T cell receptor beta chains follows, all from one sample in a study of cytomegalovirus exposure and HLA in healthy donors. Repertoires were generated with immunoSEQ multiplex PCR, while TCRdb's copy carries only in-frame clones and drops some. The top ten clones hold about 2.2% of a sample with 150,000 to 200,000 clones, roughly three quarters of them seen once. Sequencing was performed on PBMCs. These TCRs come from a woman in her forties or fifties in good health and CMV-seronegative. The CDR3 runs from the conserved cysteine through the conserved F or W. A D gene is named only where the DNA matches it firmly. A clone size is listed for some rows: how often the clone was seen (once, few, many), or a class if it is expanded.

V	D	J	size	CDR3	DNA
TRBV18	.	TRBJ1-3	.	CASSPYRHRENTRMSSGNTIYF	TGTGCCAGCTCACCATACCGGCACAGGGAGAATACCAGGATGAGCTCTGGAAACACCATATATTTT
TRBV5-6	TRBD1	TRBJ2-3	.	CASSVPGQGTDTQYF	TGTGCCAGCAGCGTACCGGGACAGGGGACAGATACGCAGTATTTT
TRBV7-7	.	TRBJ2-2	.	CASSQGWSNPNTGELFF	TGTGCCAGCAGCCAGGGATGGAGCAACCCGAACACCGGGGAGCTGTTTTTT
TRBV7-8	TRBD1	TRBJ1-6	.	CASSLEVRTGINSPLHF	TGTGCCAGCAGCTTAGAAGTCCGGACAGGAATCAATTCACCCCTCCACTTT
TRBV18	.	TRBJ1-1	.	CASSPDADRNTEAFF	TGTGCCAGCTCACCAGATGCGGACAGGAACACTGAAGCTTTCTTT
TRBV11-2	TRBD2	TRBJ2-7	.	CASSLGGLAGAATYEQYF	TGTGCCAGCAGCTTAGGAGGACTAGCGGGAGCCGCGACCTACGAGCAGTACTTC
TRBV27	TRBD1	TRBJ2-4	.	CASSPMTGKNIQYF	TGTGCCAGCAGCCCCATGACAGGGAAAAACATTCAGTACTTC
TRBV19	.	TRBJ2-1	.	CASSRVGQGRNEQFF	TGTGCCAGTAGTAGGGTAGGGCAGGGCAGGAATGAGCAGTTCTTC
TRBV27	TRBD1	TRBJ1-5	.	CASSTQGGNGNQPQHF	TGTGCCAGCAGTACTCAGGGGGGAAATGGCAATCAGCCCCAGCATTTT
TRBV4-2	.	TRBJ1-4	.	CASSQDRNEKLFF	TGTGCCAGCAGCCAAGACAGGAATGAAAAACTGTTTTTT
TRBV27	TRBD1	TRBJ1-1	few	CASRAPGGGMNTEAFF	TGTGCCAGCAGGGCGCCAGGGGGCGGAATGAACACTGAAGCTTTCTTT